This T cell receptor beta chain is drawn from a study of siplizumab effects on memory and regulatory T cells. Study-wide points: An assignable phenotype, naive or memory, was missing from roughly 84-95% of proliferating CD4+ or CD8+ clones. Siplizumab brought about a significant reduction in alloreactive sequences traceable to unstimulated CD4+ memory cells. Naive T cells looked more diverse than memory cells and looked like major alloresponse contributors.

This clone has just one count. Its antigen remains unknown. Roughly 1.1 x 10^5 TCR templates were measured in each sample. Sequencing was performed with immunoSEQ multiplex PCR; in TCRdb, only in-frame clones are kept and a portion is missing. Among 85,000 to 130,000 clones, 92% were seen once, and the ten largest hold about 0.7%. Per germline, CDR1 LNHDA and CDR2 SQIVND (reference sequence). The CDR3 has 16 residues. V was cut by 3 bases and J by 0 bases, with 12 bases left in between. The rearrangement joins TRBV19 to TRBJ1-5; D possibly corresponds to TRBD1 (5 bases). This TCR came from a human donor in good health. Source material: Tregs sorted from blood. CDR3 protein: CASSMPRRDSNQPQHF. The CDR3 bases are TGTGCCAGTAGTATGCCCCGCAGGGATAGCAATCAGCCCCAGCATTTT.